This T cell receptor beta chain was recorded in a study of blood T cell repertoires in COVID-19 (dated by TCRdb to the early 2020s). Context from the whole study: Samples covering the acute and convalescent phases of COVID-19 were provided by collaborators in the United States, Italy and Spain. The prospective study material was composed of cDNA or gDNA derived from T cells, B-cell-depleted T cells, or PBMCs. The dataset comprised deeply sampled blood TCRbeta repertoires from subjects exposed to, actively infected with, or recovered from COVID-19. The repertoires were released in a freely available public database meant as a resource for research on the immune response to SARS-CoV-2. Samples were obtained from the ongoing ImmuneRACE study (first 160 participants) and from 1,200 or so subjects provided by 6 global collaborators. Sample metadata almost always included a de-identified subject ID, COVID-19 status, age in years and sex. HLA class I and class II types, where available, came from metadata supplied by the sample provider rather than from assay-based typing.

Its CDR3 holds 15 amino acids, cysteine through phenylalanine. This entry keeps only the CDR3 DNA: 45 bases, framed from base 1. CDR1 is given as SGDLS and CDR2 as YYNGEE, both from the germline V gene. The germline V and J ends show losses of 5 bases and 0 bases respectively, and no gene match explains 6 bases of the junction. One collaborating source in Seattle enrolled patients during active infection and followed them longitudinally through the course of disease. Each collaborating institution followed its own protocols to collect whole blood in K2EDTA tubes. For TCRbeta analysis, collaborator samples were shipped as frozen whole blood, as isolated PBMCs, or as DNA extracted from either sample type. The research as a whole found: The quantity of clinical and demographic metadata differed by source and by participant and was supplied without curation.

A word on this clone: Its antigen has not been determined. No base quality information exists; no much larger clone differs at one position.

TCRbeta CDR3 regions were amplified from genomic DNA using the immunoSEQ Assay, a bias-controlled multiplex PCR. The original methods were these. The number of nucleated cells in each sample was estimated by amplification of reference gene primers within the assay. To quantify the absolute abundance of each unique TCRbeta CDR3 rearrangement, sequence reads were collapsed and filtered. Productive Simpson clonality was computed per sample as the square root of Simpson's diversity index over productive rearrangements. This immuneACCESS table, as held by TCRdb, lists in-frame sequences with V and J called but not all clones. Of the missing ones, under half trace to an unresolved V gene in checked studies; the others have no known cause. V and J calls and clone size are given by that table; D and trimming were obtained from the DNA. The sample table contains roughly 310,000 clones; only one count was recorded for roughly 90% of them. The ten largest clonotypes hold 2.5% to 3.5% of the sample.

This receptor was identified in a woman aged 25 to 39 with COVID-19, enrolled during active disease. Sequences were obtained from peripheral blood. The receptor chain draws on TRBV9 and TRBJ1-1; the junction holds 8 bases that match TRBD1. The CDR3 reads CASSRQGNMNTEAFF. The DNA sequence is given as TGTGCCAGCAGTCGACAGGGGAACATGAACACTGAAGCTTTCTTT. With all but the CDR3 taken from the reference TRBV9 and TRBJ1-1 genes, the full variable domain is: DSGVTQTPKHLITATGQRVTLRCSPRSGDLSVYWYQQSLDQGLQFLIQYYNGEERAKGNILERFSAQQFPDLHSELNLSSLELGDSALYFCASSRQGNMNTEAFFGQGTRLTVV.